The rows below give T cell receptor beta chains drawn from one sample of a study of early T cells in non-severe SARS-CoV-2 infection. TCRdb re-analysed the 5' RACE reads in MiXCR, keeping a single row per CDR3 protein. The sample has roughly 34,000 distinct CDR3 sequences; 7.1% are singletons. Sequencing was performed on whole blood, taken at baseline. The receptors shown here come from an adult who was a healthcare worker with PCR-confirmed SARS-CoV-2 infection or an uninfected control (not recorded which). CDR3s include the opening cysteine and the closing phenylalanine or tryptophan. A D gene is named only where the DNA matches it firmly.

J gene,D gene,V gene,CDR3 protein
TRBJ1-2,TRBD1,TRBV4-3,CASSQTGGLDGYTF
TRBJ2-3,TRBD1,TRBV11-2,CASSLQGPHTDTQYF
TRBJ2-1,.,TRBV11-2,CASSLEGYSYNEQFF
TRBJ2-7,TRBD2,TRBV29-1,CSVEGVSGSSYEQYF
TRBJ1-4,.,TRBV10-2,CASSESWGGYEKLFF
TRBJ2-2,TRBD2,TRBV4-3,CASSQVASGNTGELFF
TRBJ2-3,.,TRBV19,CASSFLTGADTQYF
TRBJ2-3,TRBD2,TRBV5-1,CASSLEWASGSTDTQYF
TRBJ1-1,.,TRBV6-1,CASSEFGGNTEAFF
TRBJ2-2,TRBD2,TRBV4-1,CASSQRAGGTGELFF
TRBJ2-1,.,TRBV5-6,CASSLRGSGYNEQFF
TRBJ1-1,.,TRBV29-1,CSGKQGNTEAFF
TRBJ2-4,.,TRBV12-3/TRBV12-4,CASSPRDIQYF
TRBJ2-1,.,TRBV19,CASSAPGAFCEQFF
TRBJ2-3,.,TRBV5-8,CASSLRDFTDTQYF
TRBJ1-2,.,TRBV12-3/TRBV12-4,CASSFRPGGYTF
TRBJ1-1,.,TRBV13,CASSLGRVEAFF
TRBJ2-1,.,TRBV4-1,CASSQAELLTEQFF
TRBJ2-1,.,TRBV20-1,CSARETGLGYNEQFF
TRBJ2-3,.,TRBV7-2,CASSSSDPQNLRTDTQYF
TRBJ1-2,TRBD1,TRBV20-1,CSARQGASVYGYTF
TRBJ2-7,.,TRBV20-1,CSARDKLVQHSASYEQYF
TRBJ1-3,TRBD1,TRBV28,CASSTGAGNTIYF
TRBJ2-5,.,TRBV6-6,CASLPGTLEETQYF
TRBJ2-2,.,TRBV6-5,CASSYGENTGELFF
TRBJ2-6,.,TRBV28,CASSGSGANVLTF
TRBJ2-1,.,TRBV5-4,CASSLVGSTYNEQFF
TRBJ2-7,TRBD1,TRBV28,CASSLHRDRANEQYF
TRBJ1-1,.,TRBV18,CASSPLPAAMNTEAFF
TRBJ1-5,.,TRBV28,CASSLSGVYDQPQHF
TRBJ2-7,.,TRBV14,CASAGTGYYEQYF
TRBJ2-7,.,TRBV7-8,CASSKTGSATYEQYF
TRBJ2-7,TRBD1,TRBV28,CASRQQGNSYEQYF